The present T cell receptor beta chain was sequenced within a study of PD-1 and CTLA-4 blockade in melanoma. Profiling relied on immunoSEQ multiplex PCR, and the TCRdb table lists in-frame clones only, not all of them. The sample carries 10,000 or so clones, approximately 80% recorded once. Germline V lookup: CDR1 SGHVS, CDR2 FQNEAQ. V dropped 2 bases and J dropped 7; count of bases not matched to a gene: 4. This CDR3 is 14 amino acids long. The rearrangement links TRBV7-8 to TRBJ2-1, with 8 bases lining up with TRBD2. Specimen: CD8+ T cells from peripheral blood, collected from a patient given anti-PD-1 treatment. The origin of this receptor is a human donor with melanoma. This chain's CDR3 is CASSLSGGQNEQFF. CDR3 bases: TGTGCCAGCAGCTTATCGGGGGGGCAGAATGAGCAGTTCTTC.